This is a list of T cell receptor beta chains from one sample in a study of TIL therapy for anti-PD-1-resistant metastatic lung cancer. The table came from immunoSEQ multiplex PCR; TCRdb's copy has only in-frame clones and leaves some out. The sample yields roughly 46,000 clones, about 86% seen once. Sequencing used blood, obtained at baseline. All receptors derive from a person aged 25 to 85 with non-small cell lung cancer. The CDR3 runs from the conserved cysteine through the conserved F or W. The D gene is left open where the match is weak. Clone size, where shown, is once, few, many, or a class for clones that have expanded.

clone_size | j_call | d_call | v_call | cdr3_aa | cdr3_nt
. | TRBJ2-5 | TRBD1 | TRBV7-9 | CASSTGQVPETQYF | TGTGCCAGCAGCACGGGACAGGTCCCAGAGACCCAGTACTTC
. | TRBJ1-2 | TRBD1 | TRBV7-2 | CASSLGGTDRVHGYTF | TGTGCCAGCAGCTTGGGGGGGACCGACAGGGTCCATGGCTACACCTTC
. | TRBJ2-7 | . | TRBV5-1 | CASSLNFYEQYF | TGCGCCAGCAGCTTGAATTTTTACGAGCAGTACTTC
. | TRBJ2-5 | TRBD1 | TRBV19 | CASSIGGTGQETQYF | TGTGCCAGTAGTATAGGGGGGACAGGGCAGGAGACCCAGTACTTC
. | TRBJ2-3 | TRBD2 | TRBV5-1 | CASSQAGARTDTQYF | TGCGCCAGCAGCCAAGCGGGGGCCCGCACAGATACGCAGTATTTT
. | TRBJ2-7 | TRBD1 | TRBV7-9 | CASSATGAGLTYEQYF | TGTGCCAGCAGCGCGACAGGGGCCGGCCTGACCTACGAGCAGTACTTC
. | TRBJ2-1 | . | TRBV24-1 | CATSDYSGTSSYNEQFF | TGTGCCACCAGTGATTATAGCGGAACTAGCTCCTACAATGAGCAGTTCTTC
. | TRBJ2-7 | . | TRBV19 | CASSWALGNYEQYF | TGTGCCAGTAGCTGGGCTCTAGGAAACTACGAGCAGTACTTC
. | TRBJ1-6 | . | TRBV25-1 | CASRGLGQSPLHF | TGTGCCAGCAGGGGACTGGGTCAGTCACCCCTCCACTTT
. | TRBJ2-7 | . | TRBV11-2 | CASSLGGTLAYEQYF | TGTGCCAGCAGCTTAGGAGGGACTTTGGCTTACGAGCAGTACTTC
. | TRBJ2-3 | . | TRBV10-3 | CAISEGREGTDTQYF | TGTGCCATCAGTGAGGGCAGGGAGGGCACAGATACGCAGTATTTT
. | TRBJ2-5 | . | TRBV24-1 | CATSEQETQYF | TGTGCCACCAGTGAGCAAGAGACCCAGTACTTC
. | TRBJ2-3 | . | TRBV27 | CASSSPGHAREYF | TGTGCCAGCAGTTCTCCGGGCCACGCCAGGGAGTATTTT
. | TRBJ2-5 | . | TRBV6-5 | CASSYWGVQETQYF | TGTGCCAGCAGTTACTGGGGGGTCCAAGAGACCCAGTACTTC
. | TRBJ2-5 | . | TRBV13 | CASSLNSYQETQYF | TGTGCCAGCAGCTTAAACTCGTACCAAGAGACCCAGTACTTC
. | TRBJ1-1 | TRBD1 | TRBV5-6 | CASSLSGGQENYLIEAFF | TGTGCCAGCAGCTTGTCAGGGGGGCAGGAGAATTACCTAATTGAAGCTTTCTTT
. | TRBJ2-3 | . | TRBV7-2 | CASSQGLVREDTQYF | TGTGCCAGCAGCCAGGGGCTAGTGAGAGAAGATACGCAGTATTTT
few | TRBJ1-5 | TRBD1 | TRBV19 | CASSMGQGRPQHF | TGTGCCAGTAGTATGGGACAGGGGAGGCCCCAGCATTTT
. | TRBJ2-7 | . | TRBV4-2 | CASSQDEGGGSGVSSYEQYF | TGTGCCAGCAGCCAAGACGAAGGGGGTGGGTCGGGAGTGAGCTCCTACGAGCAGTACTTC
. | TRBJ2-1 | TRBD2 | TRBV10-1 | CASSGGGGGDNEQFF | TGCGCCAGCAGTGGAGGCGGGGGGGGAGACAATGAGCAGTTCTTC
once | TRBJ2-5 | . | TRBV27 | CASRGTRETQYF | TGTGCCAGCAGGGGGACAAGAGAGACCCAGTACTTC
. | TRBJ2-2 | . | TRBV28 | CASSLMYPPNTGELFF | TGTGCCAGCAGTTTAATGTATCCACCGAACACCGGGGAGCTGTTTTTT
. | TRBJ2-5 | TRBD2 | TRBV10-3 | CASKGLGGEETQYF | TGTGCCAGCAAGGGGTTGGGAGGGGAAGAGACCCAGTACTTC
. | TRBJ2-2 | . | TRBV7-8 | CASSLFGPGELFF | TGTGCCAGCAGCTTATTCGGGCCCGGGGAGCTGTTTTTT
. | TRBJ2-7 | TRBD1 | TRBV7-2 | CASSGTDSYEQYF | TGTGCCAGCTCCGGGACAGACTCCTACGAGCAGTACTTC
once | TRBJ2-1 | . | TRBV6-4 | CASSDRGNNEQFF | TGTGCCAGCAGTGACCGGGGGAACAATGAGCAGTTCTTC
. | TRBJ1-5 | TRBD1 | TRBV29-1 | CSVEGGSDQPQHF | TGCAGCGTCGAAGGGGGCTCGGATCAGCCCCAGCATTTT
. | TRBJ2-1 | TRBD2 | TRBV19 | CAVERDGNEQFF | TGTGCCGTAGAGCGGGATGGGAATGAGCAGTTCTTC
. | TRBJ2-5 | . | TRBV30 | CAWSEAQPQYF | TGTGCCTGGAGTGAGGCCCAACCCCAGTACTTC
. | TRBJ2-1 | . | TRBV11-2 | CASSSQAGDNEQFF | TGTGCCAGCAGCTCACAGGCCGGCGACAATGAGCAGTTCTTC
. | TRBJ2-7 | . | TRBV28 | CASRYPGAGTYEQYF | TGTGCCAGCAGATATCCCGGGGCAGGCACCTACGAGCAGTACTTC
once | TRBJ2-7 | . | TRBV3-1/TRBV3-2 | CASSPGAGAGYEQYF | TGTGCCAGCAGCCCAGGGGCAGGGGCAGGGTACGAGCAGTACTTC
. | TRBJ1-2 | . | TRBV4-3 | CASSQASENYGYTF | TGCGCCAGCAGCCAAGCTTCAGAGAACTATGGCTACACCTTC
once | TRBJ2-7 | . | TRBV11-2 | CASSLGHSYEQYF | TGTGCCAGCAGCTTAGGACACTCCTACGAGCAGTACTTC
. | TRBJ2-6 | TRBD1 | TRBV6-6 | CASSPSGDRGPGANVLTF | TGTGCCAGCAGTCCCTCCGGGGACAGGGGGCCCGGGGCCAACGTCCTGACTTTC
. | TRBJ2-1 | . | TRBV7-3 | CASSLIGDISPSYNEQFF | TGTGCCAGCAGCTTAATTGGGGACATTAGTCCCTCCTACAATGAGCAGTTCTTC
. | TRBJ2-5 | . | TRBV7-8 | CASSLGSGRQETQYF | TGTGCCAGCAGCTTAGGATCCGGACGGCAAGAGACCCAGTACTTC
. | TRBJ1-2 | . | TRBV27 | CASSLSGTNYGYTF | TGTGCCAGCAGTTTATCGGGGACTAACTATGGCTACACCTTC
. | TRBJ2-1 | . | TRBV12-3/TRBV12-4 | CASSSGLYNEQFF | TGTGCCAGCAGTTCCGGACTGTACAATGAGCAGTTCTTC
. | TRBJ2-7 | TRBD2 | TRBV6-5 | CASSYLSSGNYEQYF | TGTGCCAGCAGTTACCTGTCTAGCGGGAACTACGAGCAGTACTTC
. | TRBJ1-1 | TRBD1 | TRBV19 | CASSPGDRPSNTEAFF | TGTGCCAGTAGTCCGGGGGACAGGCCTTCGAACACTGAAGCTTTCTTT
. | TRBJ2-5 | TRBD1 | TRBV29-1 | CSTRQGGAVETQYF | TGCAGCACCCGACAGGGTGGCGCAGTCGAGACCCAGTACTTC
. | TRBJ1-5 | . | TRBV10-1 | CASREQGTVSNQPQHF | TGCGCCAGCAGAGAACAGGGAACGGTTAGCAATCAGCCCCAGCATTTT
. | TRBJ2-1 | TRBD2 | TRBV29-1 | CSVASGGTNEQFF | TGCAGCGTTGCGAGCGGGGGGACCAATGAGCAGTTCTTC
. | TRBJ2-2 | . | TRBV7-6 | CASSLVTEFTGELFF | TGTGCCAGCAGCTTAGTAACAGAATTCACCGGGGAGCTGTTTTTT
once | TRBJ2-1 | . | TRBV6-1 | CASSEAGRGEQFF | TGTGCCAGCAGTGAAGCGGGCCGGGGTGAGCAGTTCTTC